These 7 T cell receptor beta chains came from one sample sequenced in a study of cytomegalovirus exposure and HLA in healthy donors. Vbeta (60) and Jbeta (13) primers were used in the PCR. Sequencing was performed with immunoSEQ multiplex PCR; in TCRdb, only in-frame clones are kept and a portion is missing. The sample carries about 180,000 clones, 80% recorded once. The sequenced sample consisted of PBMCs. The receptors were gathered from a woman aged 30 to 39 in good health and CMV-seronegative.

The gene calls are TRBV10-3 and TRBJ2-7, with D tentatively TRBD1 (5 bases). V dropped 5 bases and J dropped 5 bases, with 10 bases sitting between them. Germline V CDR1 and CDR2: ENHRY, SYGVKD. The CDR3 consists of 12 residues. In DNA, the CDR3 is TGTGCCATCAGTCCGACAGAGGACGAGCAGTACTTC. Translated, it gives CAISPTEDEQYF.

This clone was recorded a few times. V gene TRBV6-1 combines with J gene TRBJ2-1, with D perhaps TRBD1 (7 bases). V was pared by 7 bases and J by 3 bases, with 13 bases between. The CDR3 covers 14 residues. Germline-derived CDR1 and CDR2 are MNHNS and SASEGT. The CDR3 loop reads CASTRQGGYNEQFF. The CDR3 DNA sequence: TGTGCCAGCACGAGACAGGGAGGCTACAATGAGCAGTTCTTC.

This chain connects TRBV21-1 to TRBJ2-5; the table's D gene call, TRBD1, was not cross checked with the DNA. TRBV21-1 is recorded as a pseudogene. The CDR3 is made up of 15 amino acids. The chain's CDR3 is CASSQGDRFKETQYF. The CDR3 DNA follows: TGTGCCAGCAGCCAAGGGGACAGGTTTAAAGAGACCCAGTACTTC.

The chain links TRBV4-1 to TRBJ1-1; 7 bases are a match to TRBD1. CDR3 length: 15 amino acids. The germline V gene has CDR1 MGHRA and CDR2 YSYEKL. V shed 5 bases and J 0 bases; nucleotides not matched to a gene: 6. The CDR3 region is CASSTLQGLNTEAFF. Written as DNA, the CDR3 is TGCGCCAGCAGCACTCTACAGGGGTTGAACACTGAAGCTTTCTTT.

J is TRBJ2-2 and V is TRBV25-1; D might be TRBD1 (6 bases). The V and J ends lost 3 bases and 3 bases respectively, with 11 bases between them. The CDR3 contains 15 residues. Germline CDR1 is MGHDK and CDR2 is SYGVNS. CDR3 nucleotide sequence: TGTGCCAGCAGTGACAGGGGCGTGTACACCGGGGAGCTGTTTTTT. It codes for CASSDRGVYTGELFF.

This clone was observed once. This chain connects TRBV2 to TRBJ2-3; unclear D gene. V lost 6 bases, J lost 4 bases, and 11 bases lay in between. Germline assignment: CDR1 SNHLY and CDR2 FYNNEI. This CDR3 has 13 residues. The CDR3 region is CASSANLADTQYF. The CDR3 DNA is TGTGCCAGCAGCGCTAATTTAGCAGATACGCAGTATTTT.

The J gene is TRBJ1-1, the V gene TRBV6-1; TRBD1 aligns across 8 bases. The CDR3 covers 14 residues. Per germline, CDR1 MNHNS and CDR2 SASEGT. After removal of 8 bases from V and 4 bases from J, the junction contained 9 bases not matched to a gene. CDR3 amino acids: CASSRTGTATEAFF. DNA for the CDR3: TGTGCCAGCTCAAGGACAGGGACGGCCACTGAAGCTTTCTTT.